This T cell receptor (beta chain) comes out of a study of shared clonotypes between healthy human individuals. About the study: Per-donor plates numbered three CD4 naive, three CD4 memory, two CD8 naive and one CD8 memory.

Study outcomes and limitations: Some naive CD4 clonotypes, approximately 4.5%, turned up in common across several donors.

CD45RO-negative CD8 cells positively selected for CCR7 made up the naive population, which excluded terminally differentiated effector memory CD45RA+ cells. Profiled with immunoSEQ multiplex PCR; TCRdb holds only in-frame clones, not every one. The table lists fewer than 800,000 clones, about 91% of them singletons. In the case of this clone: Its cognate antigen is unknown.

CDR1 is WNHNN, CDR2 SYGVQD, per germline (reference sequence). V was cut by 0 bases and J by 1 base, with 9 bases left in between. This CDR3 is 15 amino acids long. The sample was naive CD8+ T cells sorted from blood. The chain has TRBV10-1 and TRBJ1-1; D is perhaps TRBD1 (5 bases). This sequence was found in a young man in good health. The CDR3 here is CASSESRGANTEAFF. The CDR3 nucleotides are TGCGCCAGCAGTGAGTCGCGAGGGGCGAACACTGAAGCTTTCTTT.